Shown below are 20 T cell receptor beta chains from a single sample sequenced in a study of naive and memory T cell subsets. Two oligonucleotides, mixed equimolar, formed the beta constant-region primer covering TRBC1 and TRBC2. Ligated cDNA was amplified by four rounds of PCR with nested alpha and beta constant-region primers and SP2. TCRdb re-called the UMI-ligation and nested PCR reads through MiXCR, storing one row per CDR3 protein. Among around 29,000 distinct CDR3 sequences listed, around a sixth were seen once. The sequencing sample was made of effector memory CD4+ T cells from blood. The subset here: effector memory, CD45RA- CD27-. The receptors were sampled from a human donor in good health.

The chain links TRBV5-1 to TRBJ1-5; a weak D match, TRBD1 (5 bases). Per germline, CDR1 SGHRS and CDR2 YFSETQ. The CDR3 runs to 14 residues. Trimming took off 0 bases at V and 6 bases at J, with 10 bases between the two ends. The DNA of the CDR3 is TGCGCCAGCAGCTTGGGGGGGTCGGGTCAGCCCCAGCATTTT. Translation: CASSLGGSGQPQHF.

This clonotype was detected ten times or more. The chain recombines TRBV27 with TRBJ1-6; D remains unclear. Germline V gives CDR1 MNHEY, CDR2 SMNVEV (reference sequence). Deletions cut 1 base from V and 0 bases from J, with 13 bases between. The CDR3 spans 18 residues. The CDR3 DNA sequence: TGTGCCAGCAGTTTATTTGCAGGTCTGAGCTCCTATAATTCACCCCTCCACTTT. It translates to CASSLFAGLSSYNSPLHF.

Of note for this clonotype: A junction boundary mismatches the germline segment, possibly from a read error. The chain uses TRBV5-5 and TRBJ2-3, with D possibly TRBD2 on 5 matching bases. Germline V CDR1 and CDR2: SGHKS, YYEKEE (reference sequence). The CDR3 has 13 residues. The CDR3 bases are TGTACCAGCAGCTTCTTGACTACCGATACGCAGTATTTT. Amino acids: CTSSFLTTDTQYF.

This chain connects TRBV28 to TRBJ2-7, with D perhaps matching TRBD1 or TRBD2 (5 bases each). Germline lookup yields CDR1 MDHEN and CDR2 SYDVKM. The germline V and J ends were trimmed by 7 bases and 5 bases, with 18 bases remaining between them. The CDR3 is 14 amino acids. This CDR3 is CASKGAAVGDEQYF. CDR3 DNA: TGTGCCAGCAAAGGGGCGGCAGTCGGGGACGAGCAGTACTTC.

The CDR3 sequence: CASSSNGRGLQHF. DNA for the CDR3: TGTGCCAGCAGTTCCAACGGCAGGGGACTCCAGCATTTT. The rearrangement joins TRBV28 to TRBJ1-5; a possible D gene is TRBD1 (6 bases). Germline V gene data show CDR1 as MDHEN and CDR2 as SYDVKM. This CDR3 comprises 13 residues. V lost 4 bases and J 12 bases, leaving 16 bases between the germline ends. Full variable domain (rest looked up from reference TRBV28 and TRBJ1-5): DVKVTQSSRYLVKRTGEKVFLECVQDMDHENMFWYRQDPGLGLRLIYFSYDVKMKEKGDIPEGYSVSREKKERFSLILESASTNQTSMYLCASSSNGRGLQHFGDGTRLSIL.

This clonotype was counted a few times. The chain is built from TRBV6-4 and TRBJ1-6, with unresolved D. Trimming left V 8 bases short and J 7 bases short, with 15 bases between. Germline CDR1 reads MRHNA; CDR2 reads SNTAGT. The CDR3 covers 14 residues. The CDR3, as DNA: TGTGCCAGCTCGAAGGGCAGTTCAAATTCACCCCTCCACTTT. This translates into CASSKGSSNSPLHF.

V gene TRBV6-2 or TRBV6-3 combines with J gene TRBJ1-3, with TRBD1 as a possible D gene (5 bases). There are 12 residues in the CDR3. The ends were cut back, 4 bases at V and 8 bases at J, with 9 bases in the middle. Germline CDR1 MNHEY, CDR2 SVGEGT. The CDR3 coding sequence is TGTGCCAGCAGTTTCCAGGGCGACACCATATATTTT. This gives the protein CASSFQGDTIYF.

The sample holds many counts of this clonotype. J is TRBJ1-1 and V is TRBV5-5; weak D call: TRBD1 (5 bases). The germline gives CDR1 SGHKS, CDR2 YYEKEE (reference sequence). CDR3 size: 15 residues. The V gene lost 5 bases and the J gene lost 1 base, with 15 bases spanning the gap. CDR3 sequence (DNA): TGTGCCAGCAGGTTACAGGTATTAGGGAACACTGAAGCTTTCTTT. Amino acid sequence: CASRLQVLGNTEAFF.

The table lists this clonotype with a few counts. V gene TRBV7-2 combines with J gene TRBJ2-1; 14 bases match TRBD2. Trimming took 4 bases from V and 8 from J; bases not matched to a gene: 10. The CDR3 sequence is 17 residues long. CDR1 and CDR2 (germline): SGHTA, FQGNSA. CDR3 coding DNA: TGTGCCAGCAGCTATGGACTAGCGGGAGGATACGGGGATGAGCAGTTCTTC. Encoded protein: CASSYGLAGGYGDEQFF.

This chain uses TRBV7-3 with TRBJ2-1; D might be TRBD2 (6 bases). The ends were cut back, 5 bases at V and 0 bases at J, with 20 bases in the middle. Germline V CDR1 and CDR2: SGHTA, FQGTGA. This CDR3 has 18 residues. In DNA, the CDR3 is TGTGCCAGCAGCGTATCGGGACTCCGTAAGAGCTCCTACAATGAGCAGTTCTTC. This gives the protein CASSVSGLRKSSYNEQFF.

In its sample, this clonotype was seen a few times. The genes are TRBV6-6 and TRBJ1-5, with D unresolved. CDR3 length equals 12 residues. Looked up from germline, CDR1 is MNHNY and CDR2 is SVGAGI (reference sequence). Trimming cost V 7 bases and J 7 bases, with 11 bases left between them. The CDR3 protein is CASTTHPQPQHF. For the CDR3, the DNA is TGTGCCAGCACCACACACCCACAGCCCCAGCATTTT.

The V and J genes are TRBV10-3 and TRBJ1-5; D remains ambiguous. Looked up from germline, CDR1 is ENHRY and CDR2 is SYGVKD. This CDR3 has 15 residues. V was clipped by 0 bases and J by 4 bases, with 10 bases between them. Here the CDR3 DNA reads TGTGCCATCAGTGAGTCGAATTCGTTAAATCAGCCCCAGCATTTT. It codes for CAISESNSLNQPQHF.

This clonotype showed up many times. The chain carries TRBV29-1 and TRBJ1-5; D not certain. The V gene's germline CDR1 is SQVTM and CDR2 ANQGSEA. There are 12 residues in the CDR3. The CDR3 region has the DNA TGCAGTGCCCGGGGAAGCAATCAGCCCCAGCATTTT. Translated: CSARGSNQPQHF.

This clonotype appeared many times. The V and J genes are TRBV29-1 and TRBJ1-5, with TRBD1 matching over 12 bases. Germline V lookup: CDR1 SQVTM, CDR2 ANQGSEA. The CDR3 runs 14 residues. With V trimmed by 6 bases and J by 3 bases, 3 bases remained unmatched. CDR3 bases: TGCAGCGTGTGGGACAGGGGGCTCAATCAGCCCCAGCATTTT. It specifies CSVWDRGLNQPQHF.

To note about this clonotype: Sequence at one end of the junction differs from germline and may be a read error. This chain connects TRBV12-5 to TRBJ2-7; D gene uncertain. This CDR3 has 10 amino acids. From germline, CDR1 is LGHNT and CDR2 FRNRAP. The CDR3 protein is CASGLWPPPF. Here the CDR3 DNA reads TGTGCTAGTGGTTTGTGGCCCCCCCCCTTC.

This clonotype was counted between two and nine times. The CDR3 DNA sequence: TGCAGCGTTGAAGATGCGACTAGCGGGAGCGCAGATACGCAGTATTTT. The encoded protein is CSVEDATSGSADTQYF. V is TRBV29-1 and J is TRBJ2-3; TRBD2 agrees at 12 bases. This CDR3 is 16 amino acids long. Looked up from germline, CDR1 is SQVTM and CDR2 is ANQGSEA. V trimming: 0 bases; J trimming: 4 bases; junction bases outside the gene matches: 5.

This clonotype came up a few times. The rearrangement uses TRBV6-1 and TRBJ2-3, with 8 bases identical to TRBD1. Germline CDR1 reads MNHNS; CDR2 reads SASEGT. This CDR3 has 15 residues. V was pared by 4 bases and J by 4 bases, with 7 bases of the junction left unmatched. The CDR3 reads CASSARTGLADTQYF. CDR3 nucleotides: TGTGCCAGCAGTGCCCGGACAGGGCTAGCAGATACGCAGTATTTT.

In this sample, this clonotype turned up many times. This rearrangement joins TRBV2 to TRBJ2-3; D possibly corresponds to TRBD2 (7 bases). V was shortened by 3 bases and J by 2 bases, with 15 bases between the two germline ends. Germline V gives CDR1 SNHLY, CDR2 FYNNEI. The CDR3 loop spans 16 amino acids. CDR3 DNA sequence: TGTGCCAGCAGTGACCGGTCGCGGGGGCCCACAGATACGCAGTATTTT. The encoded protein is CASSDRSRGPTDTQYF.

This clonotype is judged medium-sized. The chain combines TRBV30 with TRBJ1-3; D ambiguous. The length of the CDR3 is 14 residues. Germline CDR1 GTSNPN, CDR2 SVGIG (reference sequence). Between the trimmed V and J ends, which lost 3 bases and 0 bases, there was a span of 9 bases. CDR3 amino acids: CAWRRTVSGNTIYF. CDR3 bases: TGTGCCTGGAGGCGAACGGTCTCTGGAAACACCATATATTTT.

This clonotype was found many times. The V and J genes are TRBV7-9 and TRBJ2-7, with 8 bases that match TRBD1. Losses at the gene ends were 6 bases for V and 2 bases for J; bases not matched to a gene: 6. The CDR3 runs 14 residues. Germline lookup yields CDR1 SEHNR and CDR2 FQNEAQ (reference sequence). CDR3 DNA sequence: TGTGCCAGCAGTAACCGGGACAGGCCCTACGAGCAGTACTTC. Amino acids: CASSNRDRPYEQYF. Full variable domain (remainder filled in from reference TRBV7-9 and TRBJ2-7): DTGVSQNPRHKITKRGQNVTFRCDPISEHNRLYWYRQTLGQGPEFLTYFQNEAQLEKSRLLSDRFSAERPKGSFSTLEIQRTEQGDSAMYLCASSNRDRPYEQYFGPGTRLTVT.